The text below deals with one T cell receptor (beta chain). This specimen belongs to a study of T cells after somatic rescue of genetic block. The table came from immunoSEQ multiplex PCR; TCRdb's copy has only in-frame clones and leaves some out. The sample has approximately 13,000 clones, approximately 79% seen once. Germline lookup yields CDR1 MNHNS and CDR2 SASEGT. Trimming removed 7 bases from V and 0 bases from J, with 9 bases in between. CDR3 length equals 14 residues. The sample consisted of peripheral blood mononuclear cells (PBMCs). The receptor was isolated from a boy younger than 18. V gene TRBV6-1 combines with J gene TRBJ1-4; the D is unclear. This CDR3 is CASIYGSTNEKLFF. Written as DNA, the CDR3 is TGTGCCAGCATCTACGGATCAACTAATGAAAAACTGTTTTTT.